The next 3 T cell receptor beta chains were all read from a single sample in a study of long-term antiretroviral therapy in people with HIV. At the survey level, the v3.0 immunoSEQ assay was run. Clones were read by immunoSEQ multiplex PCR, and TCRdb kept only the in-frame ones, dropping some. The profile shows 33,000 or so clones, around four fifths of them singletons. Here the sequenced sample was unsorted PBMCs, taken 0.3 years after starting antiretroviral therapy. Receptors originate from a man between 18 and 29 years old with HIV.

The chain combines TRBV28 with TRBJ2-7; D might be TRBD2 (6 bases). Per the germline V gene, CDR1 is MDHEN and CDR2 is SYDVKM. The length of the CDR3 is 13 residues. V lost 8 bases and J 5 bases, leaving 16 bases between the germline ends. The CDR3 loop reads CASGIRRADEQYF. The CDR3 DNA reads TGTGCCAGCGGGATCCGGAGGGCCGACGAGCAGTACTTC.

V gene TRBV7-9 combines with J gene TRBJ2-7; 7 positions agree with TRBD1. Germline assignment: CDR1 SEHNR and CDR2 FQNEAQ (reference sequence). With 5 bases clipped from V and 0 bases from J, the junction kept 1 base outside the gene matches. The CDR3 spans 13 residues. The CDR3 loop is CASSRQGSYEQYF. In DNA form, the CDR3 reads TGTGCCAGCAGCAGACAGGGCTCCTACGAGCAGTACTTC. Full variable domain (missing parts from reference TRBV7-9 and TRBJ2-7): DTGVSQNPRHKITKRGQNVTFRCDPISEHNRLYWYRQTLGQGPEFLTYFQNEAQLEKSRLLSDRFSAERPKGSFSTLEIQRTEQGDSAMYLCASSRQGSYEQYFGPGTRLTVT.

The chain uses TRBV6-6 and TRBJ1-5, with D perhaps matching TRBD1 (5 bases). The CDR3 consists of 15 residues. Trimming took 6 bases from V and 2 from J, leaving 14 bases between them. Germline lookup yields CDR1 MNHNY and CDR2 SVGAGI (reference sequence). The CDR3 DNA reads as TGTGCCAGCAGGAATGGGGGGGATGGCAATCAGCCCCAGCATTTT. This translates into CASRNGGDGNQPQHF.